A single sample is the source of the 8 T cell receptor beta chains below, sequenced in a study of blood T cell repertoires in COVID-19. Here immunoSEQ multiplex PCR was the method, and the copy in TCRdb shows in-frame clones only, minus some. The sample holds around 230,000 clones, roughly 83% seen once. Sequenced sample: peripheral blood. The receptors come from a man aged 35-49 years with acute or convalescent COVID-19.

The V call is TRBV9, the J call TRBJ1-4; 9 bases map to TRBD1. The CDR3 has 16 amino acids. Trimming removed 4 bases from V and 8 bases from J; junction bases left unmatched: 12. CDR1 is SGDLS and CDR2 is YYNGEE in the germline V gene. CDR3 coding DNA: TGTGCCAGCAGCCCCTACTCGGGGACAGGGAACGAAAAACTGTTTTTT. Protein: CASSPYSGTGNEKLFF.

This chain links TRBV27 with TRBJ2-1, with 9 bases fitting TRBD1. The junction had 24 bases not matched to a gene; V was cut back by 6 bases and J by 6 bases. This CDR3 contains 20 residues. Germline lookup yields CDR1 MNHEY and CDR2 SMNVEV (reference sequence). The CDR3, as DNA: TGTGCCAGCAGGAGCTTAGGGACAGGGAATACTAATGCATGGCCCAATGAGCAGTTCTTC. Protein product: CASRSLGTGNTNAWPNEQFF.

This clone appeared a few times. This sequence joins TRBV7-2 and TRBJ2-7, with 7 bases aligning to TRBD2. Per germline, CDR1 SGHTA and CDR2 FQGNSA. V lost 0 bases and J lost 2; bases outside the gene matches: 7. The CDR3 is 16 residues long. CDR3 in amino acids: CASSLALASGAYEQYF. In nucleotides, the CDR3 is TGTGCCAGCAGCTTAGCGTTGGCTAGCGGAGCCTACGAGCAGTACTTC.

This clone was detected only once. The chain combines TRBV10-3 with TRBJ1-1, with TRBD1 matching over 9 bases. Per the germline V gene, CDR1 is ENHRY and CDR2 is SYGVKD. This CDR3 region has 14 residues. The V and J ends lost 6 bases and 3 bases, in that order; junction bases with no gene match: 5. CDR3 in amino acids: CAIRETGGDTEAFF. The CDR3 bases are TGTGCCATCAGGGAGACAGGGGGGGACACTGAAGCTTTCTTT.

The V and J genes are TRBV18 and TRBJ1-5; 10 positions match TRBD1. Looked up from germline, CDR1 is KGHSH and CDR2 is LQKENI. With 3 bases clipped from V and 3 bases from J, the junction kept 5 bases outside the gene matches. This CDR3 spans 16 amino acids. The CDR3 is CASSPRQGAYNQPQHF. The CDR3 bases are TGTGCCAGCTCACCTCGACAGGGGGCCTACAATCAGCCCCAGCATTTT.

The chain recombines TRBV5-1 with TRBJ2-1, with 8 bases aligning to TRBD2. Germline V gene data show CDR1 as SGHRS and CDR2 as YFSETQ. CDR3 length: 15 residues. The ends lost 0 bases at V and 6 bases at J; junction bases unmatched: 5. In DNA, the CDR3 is TGCGCCAGCAGCTTGGGGGACGGGAGGGTCAATGAGCAGTTCTTC. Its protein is CASSLGDGRVNEQFF.

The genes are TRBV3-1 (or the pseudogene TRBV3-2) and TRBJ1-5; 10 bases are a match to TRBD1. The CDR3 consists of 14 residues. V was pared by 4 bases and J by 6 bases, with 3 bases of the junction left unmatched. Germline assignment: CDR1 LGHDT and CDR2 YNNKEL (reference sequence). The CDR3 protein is CASSRDRGVQPQHF. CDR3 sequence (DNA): TGTGCCAGCAGCCGGGACAGGGGAGTTCAGCCCCAGCATTTT.

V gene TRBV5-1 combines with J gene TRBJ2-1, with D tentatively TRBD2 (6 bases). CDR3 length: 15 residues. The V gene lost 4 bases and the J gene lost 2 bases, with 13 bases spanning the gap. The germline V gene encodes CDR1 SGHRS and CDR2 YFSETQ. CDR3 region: CASSHGGSTYNEQFF. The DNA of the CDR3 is TGCGCCAGCAGCCATGGGGGGAGCACCTACAATGAGCAGTTCTTC.